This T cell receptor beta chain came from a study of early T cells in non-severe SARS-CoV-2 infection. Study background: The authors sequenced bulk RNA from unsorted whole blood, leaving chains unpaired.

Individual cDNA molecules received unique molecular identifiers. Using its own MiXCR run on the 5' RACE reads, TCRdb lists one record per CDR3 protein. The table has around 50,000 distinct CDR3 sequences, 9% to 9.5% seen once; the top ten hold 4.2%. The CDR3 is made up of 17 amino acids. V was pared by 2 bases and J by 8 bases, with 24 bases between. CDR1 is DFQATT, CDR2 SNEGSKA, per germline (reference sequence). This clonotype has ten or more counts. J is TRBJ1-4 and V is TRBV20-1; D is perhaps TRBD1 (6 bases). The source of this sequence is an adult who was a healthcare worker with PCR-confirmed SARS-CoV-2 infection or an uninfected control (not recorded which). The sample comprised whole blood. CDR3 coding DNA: TGCAGTGCTAGACACCCGCGCTACAGGAAGGGGGGGGAAAAACTGTTTTTT. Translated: CSARHPRYRKGGEKLFF.